The source of this T cell receptor beta chain is a study of siplizumab effects on memory and regulatory T cells. Roughly 9.3 x 10^4 TCR templates were assayed per sample. Assay used: immunoSEQ multiplex PCR; TCRdb lists only in-frame clones, some missing. In the table there are roughly 93,000 clones, 90% to 95% of which are singletons. With regard to this clone: Antigen specificity is unknown.

Study-level results: Major contributors to the alloresponse seemed to be naive T cells, which also appeared more diverse than memory cells.

The CDR3 has 16 amino acids. CDR1 is SGHDN, CDR2 FVKESK, per germline. With 2 bases removed from V and 2 bases from J, the gap between germline ends came to 15 bases. The V gene is TRBV14, the J gene TRBJ1-2; possibly TRBD1 for D (6 bases). Sequenced sample: non-Treg CD4+ T cells sorted from blood. This clonotype was sampled from a human donor in good health. CDR3: CASSQRGGRTNYGYTF. Here the CDR3 DNA reads TGTGCCAGCAGCCAAAGGGGGGGAAGGACGAACTATGGCTACACCTTC.